What follows is one T cell receptor beta chain and its context. Antigen: not known. The data were taken from a study of cytomegalovirus exposure and HLA in healthy donors. Both 60 Vbeta primers and 13 Jbeta primers went into the PCR. Generated by immunoSEQ multiplex PCR, the TCRdb table keeps only in-frame clones and is missing some. The table records approximately 170,000 clones, about 64% of them present only once. Study-level points and caveats: CMV serostatus stood as the only immune exposure information on hand.

With 3 bases clipped from V and 9 bases from J, the junction kept 1 base outside the gene matches. Germline loops: CDR1 SNHLY, CDR2 FYNNEI. This CDR3 spans 12 amino acids. Sequenced input: PBMCs. The chain couples TRBV2 to TRBJ2-1, with 8 bases matching TRBD1. The TCR originated in a man aged 50 to 59 in good health and CMV-seronegative. CDR3 nucleotide sequence: TGTGCCAGCAGTGACAGGGGGCTTGAGCAGTTCTTC. It encodes CASSDRGLEQFF.